This is a list of T cell receptor beta chains from one sample in a study of CD4 T cells in relation to SARS-CoV-2 and coronaviruses. These TCRs are of unknown antigen specificity. Profiling relied on immunoSEQ multiplex PCR, and the TCRdb table lists in-frame clones only, not all of them. The data contain about 36,000 clones, about three quarters of them seen just once; the ten biggest clones take up less than 3%. Material for sequencing was memory CD4+ T cells from PBMCs, cultured in vitro. These receptor sequences come from an adult with COVID-19. CDR3s include the opening cysteine and the closing phenylalanine or tryptophan. The order of the fields is J gene, clone size, V gene, CDR3 protein. Size is stated for part of the rows, as once, few or many counts, or as a class when the clone is expanded.

J gene: TRBJ2-7
clone size: .
V gene: TRBV28
CDR3 protein: CASSFGTGGGEQYF

J gene: TRBJ2-1
clone size: .
V gene: TRBV30
CDR3 protein: CAWRVGGMKVNEQFF

J gene: TRBJ2-1
clone size: .
V gene: TRBV19
CDR3 protein: CATRLLATNEQFF

J gene: TRBJ1-4
clone size: .
V gene: TRBV4-3
CDR3 protein: CASSRERTFKREKLFF

J gene: TRBJ1-4
clone size: .
V gene: TRBV28
CDR3 protein: CASSRRDRGHEDEKLFF

J gene: TRBJ2-5
clone size: .
V gene: TRBV24-1
CDR3 protein: CATSDQQETQYF

J gene: TRBJ1-2
clone size: .
V gene: TRBV5-5
CDR3 protein: CASSLRGDYGYTF

J gene: TRBJ1-2
clone size: .
V gene: TRBV7-2
CDR3 protein: CASSLSGSQVYGYTF

J gene: TRBJ2-2
clone size: .
V gene: TRBV5-1
CDR3 protein: CASRTGANTGELFF

J gene: TRBJ2-1
clone size: once
V gene: TRBV6-1
CDR3 protein: CASSEALDDEQFF

J gene: TRBJ1-5
clone size: .
V gene: TRBV5-1
CDR3 protein: CASSQDGQPNQPQHF

J gene: TRBJ2-6
clone size: .
V gene: TRBV6-6
CDR3 protein: CASSFHQGGGANVLTF

J gene: TRBJ1-4
clone size: .
V gene: TRBV21-1
CDR3 protein: CASSKALLTGFKKLFF

J gene: TRBJ2-2
clone size: .
V gene: TRBV5-4
CDR3 protein: CASSWGRENTGELFF

J gene: TRBJ1-2
clone size: once
V gene: TRBV29-1
CDR3 protein: CSVVEVSIYGYTF

J gene: TRBJ2-3
clone size: .
V gene: TRBV5-4
CDR3 protein: CASSSRGRADTQYF

J gene: TRBJ2-5
clone size: .
V gene: TRBV2
CDR3 protein: CASKQELAGVLGETQYF

J gene: TRBJ2-7
clone size: .
V gene: TRBV28
CDR3 protein: CASRATGSYEQYF

J gene: TRBJ2-3
clone size: few
V gene: TRBV28
CDR3 protein: CASSSPVRLAGDTDTQYF

J gene: TRBJ1-5
clone size: .
V gene: TRBV6-5
CDR3 protein: CASSYGGLGNQPQHF

J gene: TRBJ2-5
clone size: .
V gene: TRBV7-9
CDR3 protein: CASSLELAGGETQYF

J gene: TRBJ2-2
clone size: .
V gene: TRBV3-1/TRBV3-2
CDR3 protein: CASSQVRLTGELFF

J gene: TRBJ2-5
clone size: .
V gene: TRBV24-1
CDR3 protein: CATSDLGREQETQYF

J gene: TRBJ2-4
clone size: .
V gene: TRBV13
CDR3 protein: CASSPRQGGGNIQYF

J gene: TRBJ2-3
clone size: .
V gene: TRBV2
CDR3 protein: CASSSWRGTDTQYF

J gene: TRBJ1-5
clone size: .
V gene: TRBV12-3/TRBV12-4
CDR3 protein: CASSRSGIQPQHF

J gene: TRBJ1-2
clone size: few
V gene: TRBV18
CDR3 protein: CASSPGQVYGYTF

J gene: TRBJ2-7
clone size: .
V gene: TRBV10-2
CDR3 protein: CASSDPGGREGQGYEQYF

J gene: TRBJ2-1
clone size: .
V gene: TRBV11-3
CDR3 protein: CASSPGATRNEQFF

J gene: TRBJ2-4
clone size: .
V gene: TRBV5-1
CDR3 protein: CASSLSLAAENIQYF

J gene: TRBJ1-3
clone size: few
V gene: TRBV5-1
CDR3 protein: CASSRSFDTIYF

J gene: TRBJ1-4
clone size: .
V gene: TRBV2
CDR3 protein: CASSRGRDEKLFF

J gene: TRBJ1-5
clone size: .
V gene: TRBV19
CDR3 protein: CASSIDPRDPYSNQPQHF

J gene: TRBJ2-5
clone size: few
V gene: TRBV30
CDR3 protein: CAWSRGGRETQYF

J gene: TRBJ2-3
clone size: .
V gene: TRBV12-3/TRBV12-4
CDR3 protein: CASTRAADTQYF

J gene: TRBJ1-5
clone size: .
V gene: TRBV6-6
CDR3 protein: CASSYSGDQPQHF

J gene: TRBJ2-5
clone size: .
V gene: TRBV5-1
CDR3 protein: CASSPGTGGTETQYF

J gene: TRBJ2-7
clone size: .
V gene: TRBV28
CDR3 protein: CASSRDRGYEQYF

J gene: TRBJ2-1
clone size: .
V gene: TRBV5-1
CDR3 protein: CASSSVAGGYNEQFF

J gene: TRBJ2-1
clone size: .
V gene: TRBV18
CDR3 protein: CASSPWGSGDEQFF

J gene: TRBJ2-3
clone size: .
V gene: TRBV11-3
CDR3 protein: CASSRGGGPVDTQYF

J gene: TRBJ1-5
clone size: .
V gene: TRBV28
CDR3 protein: CASTPWTGGNQPQHF

J gene: TRBJ2-4
clone size: .
V gene: TRBV6-2/TRBV6-3
CDR3 protein: CASSSGTGARNIQYF

J gene: TRBJ2-1
clone size: .
V gene: TRBV29-1
CDR3 protein: CSVALAGTSISYNEQFF

J gene: TRBJ1-2
clone size: .
V gene: TRBV28
CDR3 protein: CASSSRRVGGYTF

J gene: TRBJ1-2
clone size: .
V gene: TRBV7-2
CDR3 protein: CASSYDGNYGYTF

J gene: TRBJ2-3
clone size: .
V gene: TRBV24-1
CDR3 protein: CATSDPTGGTDTQYF

J gene: TRBJ2-1
clone size: .
V gene: TRBV4-1
CDR3 protein: CASSQDQVGRLRGEQFF

J gene: TRBJ2-7
clone size: .
V gene: TRBV6-5
CDR3 protein: CASSHTGTTYEQYF

J gene: TRBJ1-3
clone size: .
V gene: TRBV7-2
CDR3 protein: CASRTTGGEGNTIYF

J gene: TRBJ1-2
clone size: .
V gene: TRBV28
CDR3 protein: CASSGEGGIGGYTF

J gene: TRBJ2-1
clone size: .
V gene: TRBV7-2
CDR3 protein: CASSLRGQAGFLKYNEQFF

J gene: TRBJ2-2
clone size: once
V gene: TRBV7-2
CDR3 protein: CASSLDFVFGELFF

J gene: TRBJ1-2
clone size: .
V gene: TRBV19
CDR3 protein: CASSISEGYTF

J gene: TRBJ1-1
clone size: .
V gene: TRBV5-4
CDR3 protein: CASSLALQGYTEAFF